The 8 T cell receptor beta chains listed next were all sequenced from one sample in a study of cytomegalovirus exposure and HLA in healthy donors. Vbeta (60) and Jbeta (13) primers were used in the PCR. Method: immunoSEQ multiplex PCR; TCRdb's copy keeps in-frame clones and lacks some. The repertoire has 60,000 or so clones, 60% to 85% of them found once; the top ten carry 2.5% to 3.5%. Sequencing input: PBMCs. The receptors stem from a woman aged 40 to 55 in good health and CMV-seropositive.

This clone was found a few times. This sequence joins TRBV5-1 and TRBJ1-2, with TRBD1 as a possible D gene (5 bases). The CDR3 contains 14 residues. Germline CDR1 reads SGHRS; CDR2 reads YFSETQ. V was pared by 2 bases and J by 1 base, with 9 bases between. In DNA form, the CDR3 reads TGCGCCAGCAGCTTAGACAGCCGTAACTATGGCTACACCTTC. Protein product: CASSLDSRNYGYTF.

V gene TRBV5-1 combines with J gene TRBJ2-6; D not certain. The germline V gene encodes CDR1 SGHRS and CDR2 YFSETQ. This CDR3 region has 15 residues. V was pared by 1 base and J by 0 bases, with 5 bases between. CDR3 sequence: CASSLHISGANVLTF. For the CDR3, the DNA is TGCGCCAGCAGCTTGCACATCTCTGGGGCCAACGTCCTGACTTTC.

The gene calls are TRBV30 and TRBJ2-2; TRBD2 is a possible D gene (6 bases). Germline V gene data show CDR1 as GTSNPN and CDR2 as SVGIG (reference sequence). Trimming pared 3 bases from V and 6 bases from J, leaving 17 bases between. This CDR3 has 15 amino acids. The CDR3 nucleotides read TGTGCCTGGAGCGTTAGACTAGGGGAGGCCGGGGAGCTGTTTTTT. Its protein is CAWSVRLGEAGELFF.

The gene calls are TRBV5-4 and TRBJ2-2, with D possibly TRBD1 on 5 matching bases. CDR3 length equals 14 residues. V was pared by 2 bases and J by 3 bases, with 8 bases between. Germline CDR1 and CDR2: SGHNT and YYREEE (reference sequence). CDR3 loop: CASSLIGDTGELFF. The CDR3, as DNA: TGTGCCAGCAGCTTAATAGGGGACACCGGGGAGCTGTTTTTT.

The V gene is TRBV5-1, the J gene TRBJ1-1, with no clear D. The CDR3 is made up of 16 amino acids. V was clipped by 4 bases and J by 0 bases, with 16 bases between them. Germline CDR1 reads SGHRS; CDR2 reads YFSETQ. The CDR3: CASSPQSPSMNTEAFF. CDR3 nucleotide sequence: TGCGCCAGCAGCCCTCAATCCCCCTCTATGAACACTGAAGCTTTCTTT.

The rearrangement joins TRBV18 to TRBJ1-6; D call uncertain. CDR1 and CDR2 from the germline V gene are KGHSH and LQKENI. CDR3 size: 15 residues. V lost 1 base to trimming and J lost 10 bases, with 14 bases between them. CDR3 sequence: CASSPRGPTGSPLHF. CDR3 DNA: TGTGCCAGCTCACCACGGGGTCCCACGGGGTCACCCCTCCACTTT.

The gene calls are TRBV4-1 and TRBJ1-4, with TRBD1 as a possible D gene (6 bases). CDR1 is MGHRA and CDR2 is YSYEKL in the germline V gene. The CDR3 has 16 residues. V was shortened by 0 bases and J by 8 bases, with 16 bases between the two germline ends. The CDR3 region is CASSQDPGAAGEKLFF. CDR3 in DNA: TGCGCCAGCAGCCAAGATCCGGGGGCAGCGGGAGAAAAACTGTTTTTT.

The V and J genes are TRBV7-9 and TRBJ1-2, with TRBD1 identical over 7 bases. CDR1 and CDR2 (germline): SEHNR, FQNEAQ (reference sequence). The CDR3 runs to 15 residues. The V and J ends lost 5 bases and 4 bases, in that order; junction bases with no gene match: 10. The CDR3 DNA is TGTGCCAGCAGCACCCAGACAGGGTACCTCTATGGCTACACCTTC. Translating it yields CASSTQTGYLYGYTF. Supplemented by reference TRBV7-9 and TRBJ1-2, the full variable domain reads DTGVSQNPRHKITKRGQNVTFRCDPISEHNRLYWYRQTLGQGPEFLTYFQNEAQLEKSRLLSDRFSAERPKGSFSTLEIQRTEQGDSAMYLCASSTQTGYLYGYTFGSGTRLTVV.